This T cell receptor (beta chain) is from a study of blood T cell repertoires in COVID-19. Whole-study context: PBMCs, B-cell-depleted T cells, or T cells provided the cDNA or gDNA that made up the material.

Original analysis: Estimates of nucleated cell counts were drawn from the amplification of reference gene primers. The method was immunoSEQ multiplex PCR; TCRdb's version includes in-frame clones alone and lacks a portion of them. D and trimming come from the DNA, and the V and J calls and clone size come from that table. Here the sample spans roughly 250,000 clones, under 85% being singletons. The Seattle site enrolled patients during active infection and followed them longitudinally. The CDR3 consists of 12 residues. Trimming removed 5 bases from V and 1 base from J, with 5 bases in between. Germline V lookup: CDR1 SGDLS, CDR2 YYNGEE.

Sequenced sample: peripheral blood. V gene TRBV9 combines with J gene TRBJ2-3; D unresolved. This sequence originates from a human donor with COVID-19, enrolled during active disease. The donor label of this sample is uncertain. CDR3 loop: CASSPRTDTQYF. The CDR3 bases are TGTGCCAGCAGTCCTCGCACAGATACGCAGTATTTT.